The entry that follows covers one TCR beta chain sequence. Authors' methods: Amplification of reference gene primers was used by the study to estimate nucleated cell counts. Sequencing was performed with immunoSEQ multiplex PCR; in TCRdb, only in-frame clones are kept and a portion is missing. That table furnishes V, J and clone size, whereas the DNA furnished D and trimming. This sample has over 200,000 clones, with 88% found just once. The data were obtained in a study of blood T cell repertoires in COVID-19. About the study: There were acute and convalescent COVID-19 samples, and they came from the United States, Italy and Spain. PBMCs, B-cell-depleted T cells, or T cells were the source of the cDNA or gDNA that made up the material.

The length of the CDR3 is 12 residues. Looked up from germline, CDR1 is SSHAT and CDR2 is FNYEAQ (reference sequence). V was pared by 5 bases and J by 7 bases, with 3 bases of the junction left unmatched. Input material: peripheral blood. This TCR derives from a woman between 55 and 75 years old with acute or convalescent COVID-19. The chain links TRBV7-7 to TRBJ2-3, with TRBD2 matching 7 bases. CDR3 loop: CASSKGLHTQYF. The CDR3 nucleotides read TGTGCCAGCAGCAAGGGACTACATACGCAGTATTTT.